Shown below are 8 T cell receptor beta chains from a single sample sequenced in a study of blood T cell repertoires in COVID-19. Profiling relied on immunoSEQ multiplex PCR, and the TCRdb table lists in-frame clones only, not all of them. The profile shows tens of thousands of clones, approximately 80% of them singletons. Sequenced sample: peripheral blood. These receptors originate from a man in his thirties or forties with COVID-19, enrolled during active disease.

The V and J genes are TRBV11-2 and TRBJ2-7, with D maybe TRBD2 (6 bases). The germline V and J ends were trimmed by 2 bases and 7 bases, with 18 bases remaining between them. Germline CDR1 SGHAT, CDR2 FQNNGV. The CDR3 covers 15 residues. For the CDR3, the DNA is TGTGCCAGCAGCTTACACCCAGAGCGCGGGGTTGAGCAGTACTTC. Amino acid sequence: CASSLHPERGVEQYF.

The chain joins TRBV30 to TRBJ1-2, with no clear D. V was trimmed by 0 bases and J by 4 bases, leaving 9 bases between them. CDR3 length: 13 residues. The V gene's germline CDR1 is GTSNPN and CDR2 SVGIG (reference sequence). The DNA of the CDR3 is TGTGCCTGGAGTGTAGTCCCAGGCTATGGCTACACCTTC. This encodes CAWSVVPGYGYTF.

The chain employs TRBV5-1 and TRBJ2-7; a weak D match, TRBD1 (7 bases). CDR1 and CDR2 from the germline V gene are SGHRS and YFSETQ. The CDR3 consists of 14 residues. The germline V and J ends were trimmed by 7 bases and 4 bases, with 18 bases remaining between them. CDR3 amino acids: CASGTGTAGYEQYF. DNA for the CDR3: TGCGCCAGCGGGACCGGGACAGCGGGTTACGAGCAGTACTTC.

This clone was counted ten times or more. This chain links TRBV28 with TRBJ2-7, with D possibly matching TRBD1 (5 bases). The length of the CDR3 is 12 residues. Trimming stripped 10 bases from V and 0 bases from J, with 10 bases between. Germline values: CDR1 MDHEN, CDR2 SYDVKM. In DNA form, the CDR3 reads TGTGCCACCTACAGGAACTCCTACGAGCAGTACTTC. Translating it yields CATYRNSYEQYF.

This clone was picked up a small number of times. The gene calls are TRBV3-1 (or the pseudogene TRBV3-2) and TRBJ1-6; no firm D call. The germline V gene has CDR1 LGHDT and CDR2 YNNKEL (reference sequence). V shed 5 bases and J shed 7 bases, with 12 bases lying between them. CDR3 length: 14 amino acids. The CDR3 DNA follows: TGTGCCAGCAGCGCAAACGCAGGAAATTCACCCCTCCACTTT. Translating it yields CASSANAGNSPLHF.

V gene TRBV30 combines with J gene TRBJ1-1, with D hard to call. The CDR3 consists of 13 residues. V lost 0 bases and J 10 bases, leaving 15 bases between the germline ends. Per germline, CDR1 GTSNPN and CDR2 SVGIG (reference sequence). CDR3 DNA: TGTGCCTGGAGTGTAGAGAGGTCGCTCGGAGCTTTCTTT. Its translation: CAWSVERSLGAFF.

Only one count was recorded for this clone. This sequence joins TRBV30 and TRBJ2-4; D is uncertain. CDR3 size: 13 residues. The germline gives CDR1 GTSNPN, CDR2 SVGIG (reference sequence). Trimming removed 3 bases from V and 3 bases from J, with 9 bases in between. The CDR3 protein is CAWSTDHKNIQYF. CDR3 coding DNA: TGTGCCTGGAGCACTGATCACAAAAACATTCAGTACTTC.

In this sample, this clone turned up once. This sequence joins TRBV10-3 and TRBJ2-7, with D possibly TRBD1 on 5 matching bases. This CDR3 comprises 13 residues. Trimming pared 6 bases from V and 2 bases from J, leaving 11 bases between. Germline CDR1 is ENHRY and CDR2 is SYGVKD. The CDR3 region has the DNA TGTGCCATCAGAACGGACACGGCCTACGAGCAGTACTTC. Protein sequence: CAIRTDTAYEQYF.